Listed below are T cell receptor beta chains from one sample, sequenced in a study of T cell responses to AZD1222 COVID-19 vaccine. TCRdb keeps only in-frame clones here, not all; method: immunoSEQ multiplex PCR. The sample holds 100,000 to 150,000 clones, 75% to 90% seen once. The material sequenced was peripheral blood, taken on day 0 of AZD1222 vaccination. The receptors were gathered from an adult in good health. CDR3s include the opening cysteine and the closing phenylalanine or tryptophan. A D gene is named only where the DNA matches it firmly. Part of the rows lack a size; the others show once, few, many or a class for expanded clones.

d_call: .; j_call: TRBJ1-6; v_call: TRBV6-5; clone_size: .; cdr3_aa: CASRPTGLVNSPLHF; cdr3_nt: TGTGCCAGCAGGCCCACAGGACTGGTTAATTCACCCCTCCACTTT
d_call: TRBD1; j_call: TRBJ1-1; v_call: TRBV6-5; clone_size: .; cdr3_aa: CASSYSRTGDITEAFF; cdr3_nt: TGTGCCAGCAGTTACTCCCGGACAGGGGATATTACTGAAGCTTTCTTT
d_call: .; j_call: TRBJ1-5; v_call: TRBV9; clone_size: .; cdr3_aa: CASSVGGSNQPQHF; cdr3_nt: TGTGCCAGCAGCGTAGGTGGGAGCAATCAGCCCCAGCATTTT
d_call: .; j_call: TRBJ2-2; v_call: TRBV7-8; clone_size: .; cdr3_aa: CASTWTGELFF; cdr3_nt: TGTGCCAGTACATGGACCGGGGAGCTGTTTTTT
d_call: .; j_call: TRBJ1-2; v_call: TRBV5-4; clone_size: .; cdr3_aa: CASSLAGGGRPNYGYTF; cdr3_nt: TGTGCCAGCAGCTTGGCCGGGGGGGGCAGACCTAACTATGGCTACACCTTC
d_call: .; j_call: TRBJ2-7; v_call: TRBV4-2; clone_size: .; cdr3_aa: CASSLNPYYEQYF; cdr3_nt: TGTGCCAGCAGCTTAAATCCCTATTACGAGCAGTACTTC
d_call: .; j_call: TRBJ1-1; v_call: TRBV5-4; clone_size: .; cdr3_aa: CASSPIGGDTEAFF; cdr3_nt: TGTGCCAGCAGCCCTATCGGCGGAGACACTGAAGCTTTCTTT
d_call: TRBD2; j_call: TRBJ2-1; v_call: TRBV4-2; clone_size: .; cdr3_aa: CASSPGLAGGPRHEQFF; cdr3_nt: TGTGCCAGCAGCCCGGGACTAGCGGGAGGGCCGCGCCATGAGCAGTTCTTC
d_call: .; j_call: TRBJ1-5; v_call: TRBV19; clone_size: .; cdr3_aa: CASSRGPQPQHF; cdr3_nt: TGTGCCAGTAGTCGAGGCCCTCAGCCCCAGCATTTT
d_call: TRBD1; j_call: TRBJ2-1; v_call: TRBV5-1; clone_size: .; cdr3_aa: CASSSQGAGNEQFF; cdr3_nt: TGCGCCAGCAGCTCACAGGGGGCTGGCAATGAGCAGTTCTTC
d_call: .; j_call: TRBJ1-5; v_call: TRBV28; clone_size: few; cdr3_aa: CASSWTVHSNQPQHF; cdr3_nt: TGTGCCAGCAGTTGGACAGTCCATAGCAATCAGCCCCAGCATTTT
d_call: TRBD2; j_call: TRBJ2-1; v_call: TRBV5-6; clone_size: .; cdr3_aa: CASSSGLAGGFRPDEQFF; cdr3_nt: TGTGCCAGCAGTTCCGGACTAGCGGGAGGCTTCCGACCGGATGAGCAGTTCTTC
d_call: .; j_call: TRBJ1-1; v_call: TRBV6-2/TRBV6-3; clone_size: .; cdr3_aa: CASSYQTNTEAFF; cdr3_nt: TGTGCCAGCAGTTACCAGACGAACACTGAAGCTTTCTTT
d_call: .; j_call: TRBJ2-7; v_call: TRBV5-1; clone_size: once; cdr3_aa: CASSLGVGNNEQYF; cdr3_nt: TGCGCCAGCAGCTTGGGGGTAGGGAATAACGAGCAGTACTTC
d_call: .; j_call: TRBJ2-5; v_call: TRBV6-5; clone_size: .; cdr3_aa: CASTLRRQETQYF; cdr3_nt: TGTGCCAGCACTCTCCGTAGGCAAGAGACCCAGTACTTC
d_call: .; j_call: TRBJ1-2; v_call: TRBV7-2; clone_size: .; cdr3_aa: CASSLRGSGYGYTF; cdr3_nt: TGTGCCAGCAGCCTCAGGGGCTCCGGCTATGGCTACACCTTC
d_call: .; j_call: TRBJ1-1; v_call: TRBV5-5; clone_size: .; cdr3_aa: CASSLYREIDTEAFF; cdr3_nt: TGTGCCAGCAGCTTGTACAGGGAGATAGACACTGAAGCTTTCTTT
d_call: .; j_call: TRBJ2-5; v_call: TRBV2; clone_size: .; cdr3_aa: CASSEGRMGETQYF; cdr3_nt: TGTGCCAGCAGTGAAGGGCGGATGGGGGAGACCCAGTACTTC
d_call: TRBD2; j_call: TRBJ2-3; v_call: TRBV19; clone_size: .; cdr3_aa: CASSETGTSGRDTQYF; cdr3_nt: TGTGCCAGTAGTGAAACCGGGACTAGCGGGAGGGATACGCAGTATTTT
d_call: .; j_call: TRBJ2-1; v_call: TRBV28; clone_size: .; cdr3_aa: CASSPDGEFGNEQFF; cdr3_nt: TGTGCCAGCAGCCCCGACGGAGAGTTCGGCAATGAGCAGTTCTTC
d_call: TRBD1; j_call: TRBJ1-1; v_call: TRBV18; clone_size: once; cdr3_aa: CASSPSGTGPGAFF; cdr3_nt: TGTGCCAGCTCACCGTCTGGGACAGGGCCTGGCGCTTTCTTT
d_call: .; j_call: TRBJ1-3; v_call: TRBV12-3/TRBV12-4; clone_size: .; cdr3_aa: CASSPSGNTIYF; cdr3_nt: TGTGCCAGCAGTCCCTCTGGAAACACCATATATTTT
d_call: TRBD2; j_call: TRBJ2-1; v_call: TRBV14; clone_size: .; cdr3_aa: CASSMRESSYNEQFF; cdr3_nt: TGTGCCAGCAGCATGCGGGAGAGCTCCTACAATGAGCAGTTCTTC
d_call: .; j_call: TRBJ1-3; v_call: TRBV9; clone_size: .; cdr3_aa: CASSVQGSRNTIYF; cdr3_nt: TGTGCCAGCAGCGTACAGGGCTCCCGAAACACCATATATTTT
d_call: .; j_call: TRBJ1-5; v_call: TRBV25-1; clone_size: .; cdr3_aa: CASSPGSNQPQHF; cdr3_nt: TGTGCCAGCAGCCCTGGCAGCAATCAGCCCCAGCATTTT
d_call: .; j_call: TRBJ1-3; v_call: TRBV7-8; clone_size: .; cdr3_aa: CASSSMYFSGNTIYF; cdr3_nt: TGTGCCAGCAGCTCGATGTACTTCTCTGGAAACACCATATATTTT
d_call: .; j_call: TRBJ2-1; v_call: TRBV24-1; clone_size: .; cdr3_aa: CATSDLQPGPYNEQFF; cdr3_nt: TGTGCCACCAGTGATTTGCAGCCGGGACCCTACAATGAGCAGTTCTTC
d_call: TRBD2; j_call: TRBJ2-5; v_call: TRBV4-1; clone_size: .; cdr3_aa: CASSQDPPRGVYQETQYF; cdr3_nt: TGCGCCAGCAGCCAAGATCCCCCGCGGGGGGTGTACCAAGAGACCCAGTACTTC
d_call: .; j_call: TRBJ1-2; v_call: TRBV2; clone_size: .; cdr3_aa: CASTRGGYGYTF; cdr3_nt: TGTGCCAGCACCCGGGGGGGGTATGGCTACACCTTC
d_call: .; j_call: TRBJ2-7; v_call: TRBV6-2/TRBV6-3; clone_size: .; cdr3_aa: CASSRGPTPPYEQYF; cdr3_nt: TGTGCCAGCAGCCGGGGACCGACCCCTCCATACGAGCAGTACTTC
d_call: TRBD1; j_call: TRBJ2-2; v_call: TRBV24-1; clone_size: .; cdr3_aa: CATSDPTGGEAGELFF; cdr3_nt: TGTGCCACCAGTGACCCTACAGGGGGCGAGGCCGGGGAGCTGTTTTTT
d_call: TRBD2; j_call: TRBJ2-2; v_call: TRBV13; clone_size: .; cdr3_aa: CASSLGLGLAGGMNTGELFF; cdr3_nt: TGTGCCAGCAGCTTAGGCCTTGGACTAGCGGGGGGAATGAACACCGGGGAGCTGTTTTTT
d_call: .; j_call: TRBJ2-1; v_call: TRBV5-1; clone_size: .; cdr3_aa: CASSLAGDSNEQFF; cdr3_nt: TGCGCCAGCAGCTTGGCCGGCGACAGCAATGAGCAGTTCTTC
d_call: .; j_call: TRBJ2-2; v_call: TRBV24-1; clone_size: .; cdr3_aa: CATSASQQVDTGELFF; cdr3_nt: TGTGCCACCAGTGCCTCGCAGCAGGTGGACACCGGGGAGCTGTTTTTT
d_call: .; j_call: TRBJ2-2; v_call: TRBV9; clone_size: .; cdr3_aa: CASSASGNTGELFF; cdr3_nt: TGTGCCAGCAGCGCGTCGGGCAACACCGGGGAGCTGTTTTTT
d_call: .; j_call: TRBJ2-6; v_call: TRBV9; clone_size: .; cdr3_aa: CASSVGRGFSGANVLTF; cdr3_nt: TGTGCCAGCAGCGTAGGTAGGGGTTTCTCTGGGGCCAACGTCCTGACTTTC
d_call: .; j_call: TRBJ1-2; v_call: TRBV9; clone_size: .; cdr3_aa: CASSVGPSDGYTF; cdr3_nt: TGTGCCAGCAGCGTAGGGCCCAGCGATGGCTACACCTTC
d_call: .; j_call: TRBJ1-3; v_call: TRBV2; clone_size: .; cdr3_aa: CATLGRESSGNTIYF; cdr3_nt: TGTGCCACCCTGGGCAGGGAGAGCTCTGGAAACACCATATATTTT
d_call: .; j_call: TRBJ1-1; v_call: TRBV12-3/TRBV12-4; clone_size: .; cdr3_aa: CASSLETNTEAFF; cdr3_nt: TGTGCCAGCAGTTTAGAAACGAACACTGAAGCTTTCTTT
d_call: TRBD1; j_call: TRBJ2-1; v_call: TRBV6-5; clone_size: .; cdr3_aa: CASSYSSGTGGQFF; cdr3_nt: TGTGCCAGCAGTTACTCTTCCGGGACAGGGGGGCAGTTCTTC
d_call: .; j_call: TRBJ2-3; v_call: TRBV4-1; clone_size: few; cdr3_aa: CASSQVGSSTDTQYF; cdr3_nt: TGCGCCAGCAGCCAGGTCGGTTCTAGCACAGATACGCAGTATTTT
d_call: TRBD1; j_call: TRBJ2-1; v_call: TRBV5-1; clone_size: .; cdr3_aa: CASSLTGAYNEQFF; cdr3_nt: TGCGCCAGCAGCTTGACAGGGGCCTACAATGAGCAGTTCTTC
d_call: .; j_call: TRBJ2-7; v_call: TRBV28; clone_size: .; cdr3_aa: CASSLWFNEQYF; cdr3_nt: TGTGCCAGCAGTTTGTGGTTCAACGAGCAGTACTTC
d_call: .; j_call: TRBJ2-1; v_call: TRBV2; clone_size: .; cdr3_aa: CASSVGLPNEQFF; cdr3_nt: TGTGCCAGCAGTGTGGGACTGCCTAATGAGCAGTTCTTC
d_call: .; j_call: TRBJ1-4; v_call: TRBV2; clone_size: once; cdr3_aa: CASSGMGYNEKLFF; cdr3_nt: TGTGCCAGCAGTGGGATGGGTTATAATGAAAAACTGTTTTTT